A selection of T cell receptor beta chains follows, all from one sample in a study of somatic mutations in cytotoxic T cells in rheumatoid arthritis. Method: immunoSEQ multiplex PCR; TCRdb's copy keeps in-frame clones and lacks some. The sample has about 18,000 clones, approximately 67% seen once; the top ten hold 18%. The sequenced sample was CD8+ T cells sorted from blood. All receptors derive from an adult with rheumatoid arthritis. Each CDR3 is given with its conserved first and last residue. D genes are given only for firm matches. Expanded clones get a size class; other rows say once, few or many, or leave the size out.

TRBJ2-7 | . | TRBV4-1 | . | TGCGCCAGCAGCCAAGAGGTAGACCCCAGCTCCTACGAGCAGTACTTC | CASSQEVDPSSYEQYF
TRBJ1-1 | . | TRBV27 | . | TGTGCCAGCAGTTGGGGGGCGGCCACTGAAGCTTTCTTT | CASSWGAATEAFF
TRBJ2-1 | few | TRBV2 | TRBD2 | TGTGCCAGCAGTGAATGGACTAGCGGGGGCAACAATGAGCAGTTCTTC | CASSEWTSGGNNEQFF
TRBJ1-1 | few | TRBV15 | . | TGTGCCACCAGCGCGACAGCCAACACTGAAGCTTTCTTT | CATSATANTEAFF
TRBJ1-2 | once | TRBV19 | . | TGTGCCAGTAGTATATTCTCAGGGGATGGCTACACCTTC | CASSIFSGDGYTF
TRBJ2-7 | . | TRBV10-3 | . | TGTGCCATCAGTGAAAATCTCTACGAGCAGTACTTC | CAISENLYEQYF
TRBJ1-3 | . | TRBV9 | . | TGTGCCAGCAGCCCACTGGGGCAGGGAACTGGAAACACCATATATTTT | CASSPLGQGTGNTIYF
TRBJ2-7 | . | TRBV7-8 | . | TGTGCCAGCAGCTTAAACAGTAATTCCTACGAGCAGTACTTC | CASSLNSNSYEQYF
TRBJ2-2 | . | TRBV5-4 | TRBD2 | TGTGCCAGCAGCCCACCTCGGGGGGGAGGGACCGGGGAGCTGTTTTTT | CASSPPRGGGTGELFF
TRBJ2-2 | once | TRBV29-1 | . | TGCAGCGTTCCTGCCAGGGGGAGGACCGGGGAGCTGTTTTTT | CSVPARGRTGELFF
TRBJ1-1 | once | TRBV7-6 | TRBD1 | TGTGCCAGCAGCTCACGGACAGGTATGAACACTGAAGCTTTCTTT | CASSSRTGMNTEAFF
TRBJ1-2 | once | TRBV19 | . | TGTGCCGCCTCTACAGGAGTCTATGGCTACACCTTC | CAASTGVYGYTF
TRBJ1-2 | . | TRBV14 | TRBD1 | TGTGCCAGCAGCCAAGATGACAGGGACAACTATGGCTACACCTTC | CASSQDDRDNYGYTF
TRBJ2-7 | few | TRBV5-4 | TRBD1 | TGTGCCAGCAGCCCCGGACAGGGAAACTACGAGCAGTACTTC | CASSPGQGNYEQYF